Included here is one T cell receptor (beta chain) sequence, with context. Trimming took off 5 bases at V and 2 bases at J, with 9 bases between the two ends. The V gene's germline CDR1 is SGHAT and CDR2 FQNNGV. CDR3 length: 13 residues. Produced via immunoSEQ multiplex PCR; TCRdb's table is partial and in-frame only. The sample has approximately 130,000 clones; around two thirds are singletons. The data stem from a study of blood T cell repertoires in COVID-19. V usage is TRBV11-2 and J usage is TRBJ1-2; possible D gene TRBD1, 6 bases. The origin of this receptor is a woman in her 70s with acute or convalescent COVID-19. Sequencing was done on a sample of peripheral blood. The CDR3 DNA is TGTGCCAGCAGCCCTCAGGGGAACTATGGCTACACCTTC. This sequence encodes CASSPQGNYGYTF.